The clone carrying this T cell receptor (beta chain) was counted between two and nine times. Its matching antigen is unknown. Between the trimmed V and J ends, which lost 0 bases and 1 base, there was a span of 13 bases. The CDR3 spans 16 residues. The germline V gene has CDR1 SGHTA and CDR2 FQGNSA. RNA transcripts gave rise to amplified TCR beta CDR3 regions. TCR CDR3 underwent first-round RT-PCR with the HTBI primer set. MiXCR was run by TCRdb on the multiplex PCR reads, yielding one entry per CDR3 protein. The table records about 560,000 distinct CDR3 sequences, more than 45% of them present only once. Graves' hyperthyroidism was deemed stable absent ophthalmopathy progression within 18 months. The record originates from a study of T cells in Graves' hyperthyroidism and ophthalmopathy. Whole-study findings and limits: Among clonotypes expanded in thyroid above 0.001, most were also found in blood.

The sequence was obtained from a woman under 30 with Graves' hyperthyroidism. The J gene is TRBJ2-7, the V gene TRBV7-2, with a tentative D call TRBD2 (6 bases). Sequenced input: peripheral blood or thyroid tissue (not recorded which). The CDR3, as DNA: TGTGCCAGCAGCTTAGCTGTTCGTGGAGGGTCCTACGAGCAGTACTTC. Amino acids: CASSLAVRGGSYEQYF.